The sequence of this TCR beta chain was determined in a study of CD8 T cells in Susac syndrome. The study's findings and limits: The number of individuals included in the study's TCR sequencing and HLA analysis was acknowledged as relatively small.

As concerns this clonotype: Its matching antigen is unknown.

The authors sequenced TCR beta from blood CD8+ and CD4+ T cells. The diagnostic criteria were recently defined, and patients with Susac syndrome met them for definite or probable disease. An input of roughly 0.5 to 1 ug of RNA was subjected to reverse transcription using random hexamers. TCRdb redid the calling of the immunoSEQ multiplex PCR reads with MiXCR, one entry per CDR3 protein. The profile covers some 160,000 distinct CDR3 sequences, with 90% to 96% appearing a single time and around 0.08% taken by the ten largest. V lost 4 bases, J lost 0 bases, and 13 bases lay in between. CDR1 and CDR2 (germline): SGHRS, YFSETQ. The CDR3 sequence is 15 residues long.

This TCR was recovered from a human donor with Susac syndrome. Material for sequencing was CD4+ T cells from PBMCs. V is TRBV5-1 and J is TRBJ1-1; D is undetermined. The CDR3 sequence: CASSDGRNLNTEAFF. In nucleotides, the CDR3 is TGCGCCAGCAGCGACGGACGGAACCTGAACACTGAAGCTTTCTTT.